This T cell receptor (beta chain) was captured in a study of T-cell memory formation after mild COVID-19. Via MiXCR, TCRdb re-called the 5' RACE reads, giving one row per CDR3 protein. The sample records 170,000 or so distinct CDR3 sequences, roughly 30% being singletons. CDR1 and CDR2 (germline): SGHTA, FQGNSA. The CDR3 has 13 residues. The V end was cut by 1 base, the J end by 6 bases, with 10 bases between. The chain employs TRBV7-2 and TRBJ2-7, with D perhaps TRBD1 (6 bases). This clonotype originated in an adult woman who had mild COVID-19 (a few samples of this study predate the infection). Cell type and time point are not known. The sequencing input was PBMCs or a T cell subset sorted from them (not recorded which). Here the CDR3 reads CASSLVQGSEQYF. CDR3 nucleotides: TGTGCCAGCAGCTTAGTTCAGGGGAGCGAGCAGTACTTC.